The clone carrying this T cell receptor (beta chain) was counted a single time. These data belong to a study of blood T cell repertoires in COVID-19. Study-wide context: Donors in the United States, Italy and Spain gave samples during acute or convalescent COVID-19.

Trimming removed 1 base at V and 3 bases at J, with 10 bases between. Germline CDR1 and CDR2: SGHKS and YYEKEE (reference sequence). The length of the CDR3 is 14 residues. Recruitment covered some 25 US areas and drew participants whose ages spanned about 18 to 100 years. How the authors handled the data: Amplification from reference gene primers served as the basis for estimated nucleated cell counts. Profiling relied on immunoSEQ multiplex PCR, and the TCRdb table lists in-frame clones only, not all of them. V and J calls and clone size follow that table, whereas D and trimming were derived from the DNA. This sample has roughly 240,000 clones; roughly 86% occur once, and the top ten carry around 2.6%.

The clonotype was recovered from a woman aged 30 to 39 with acute COVID-19. The sample was PBMCs or T cells enriched from blood (not recorded which). The chain is built from TRBV5-5 and TRBJ1-1; TRBD1 might be the D (5 bases). The CDR3 sequence is CASSLWGEDTEAFF. In nucleotides, the CDR3 is TGTGCCAGCAGCTTGTGGGGGGAGGACACTGAAGCTTTCTTT.